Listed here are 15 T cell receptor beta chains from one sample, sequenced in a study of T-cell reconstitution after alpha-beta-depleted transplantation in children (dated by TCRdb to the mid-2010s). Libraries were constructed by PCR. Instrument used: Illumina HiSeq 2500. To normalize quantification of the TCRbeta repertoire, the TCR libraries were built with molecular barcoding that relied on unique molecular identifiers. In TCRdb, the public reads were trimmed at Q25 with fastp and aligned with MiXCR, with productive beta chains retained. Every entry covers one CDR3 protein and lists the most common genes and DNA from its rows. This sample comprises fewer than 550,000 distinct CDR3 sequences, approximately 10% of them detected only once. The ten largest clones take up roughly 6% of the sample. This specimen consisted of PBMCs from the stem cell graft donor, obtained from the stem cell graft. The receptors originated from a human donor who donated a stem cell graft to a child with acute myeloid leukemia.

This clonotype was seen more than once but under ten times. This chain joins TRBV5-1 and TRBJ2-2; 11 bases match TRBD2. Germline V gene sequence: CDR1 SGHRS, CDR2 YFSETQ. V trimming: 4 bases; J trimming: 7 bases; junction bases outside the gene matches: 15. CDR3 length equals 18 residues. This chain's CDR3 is CASSPWISGGAVDGELFF. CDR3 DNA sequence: TGCGCCAGCAGCCCCTGGATTAGCGGGGGGGCCGTCGACGGGGAGCTGTTTTTT.

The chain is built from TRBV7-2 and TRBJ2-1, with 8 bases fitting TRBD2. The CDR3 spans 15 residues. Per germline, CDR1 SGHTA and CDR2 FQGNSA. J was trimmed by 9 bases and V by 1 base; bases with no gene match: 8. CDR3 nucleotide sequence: TGTGCCAGCAGCTTAGTCCTGGGACTAGATTTTGAGCAGTTCTTC. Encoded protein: CASSLVLGLDFEQFF.

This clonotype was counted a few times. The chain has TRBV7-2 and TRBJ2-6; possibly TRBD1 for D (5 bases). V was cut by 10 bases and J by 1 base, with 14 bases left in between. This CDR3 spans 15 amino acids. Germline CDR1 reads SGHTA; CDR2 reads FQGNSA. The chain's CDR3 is CATQAGLSGANVLTF. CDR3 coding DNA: TGTGCCACCCAAGCAGGGCTATCTGGGGCCAACGTCCTGACTTTC.

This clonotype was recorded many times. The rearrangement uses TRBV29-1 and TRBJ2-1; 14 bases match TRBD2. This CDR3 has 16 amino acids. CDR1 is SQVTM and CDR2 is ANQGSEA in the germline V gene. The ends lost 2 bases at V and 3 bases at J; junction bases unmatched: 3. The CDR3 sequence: CSVETTSGRDYNEQFF. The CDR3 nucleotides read TGCAGCGTTGAAACGACTAGCGGGAGGGACTACAATGAGCAGTTCTTC.

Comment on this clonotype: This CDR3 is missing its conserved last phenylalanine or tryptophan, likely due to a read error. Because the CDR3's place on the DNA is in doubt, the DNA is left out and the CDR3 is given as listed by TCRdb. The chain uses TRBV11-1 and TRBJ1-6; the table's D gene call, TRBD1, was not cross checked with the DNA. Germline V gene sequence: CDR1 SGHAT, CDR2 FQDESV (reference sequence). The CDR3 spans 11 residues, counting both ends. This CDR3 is CASSLAFRGCR.

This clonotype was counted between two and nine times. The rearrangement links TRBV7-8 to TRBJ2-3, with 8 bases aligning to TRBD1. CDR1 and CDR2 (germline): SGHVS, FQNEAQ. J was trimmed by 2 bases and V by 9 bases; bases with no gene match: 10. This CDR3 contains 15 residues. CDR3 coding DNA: TGTGCCAGTCGACAGGGGTTTCGGGCCACAGATACGCAGTATTTT. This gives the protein CASRQGFRATDTQYF.

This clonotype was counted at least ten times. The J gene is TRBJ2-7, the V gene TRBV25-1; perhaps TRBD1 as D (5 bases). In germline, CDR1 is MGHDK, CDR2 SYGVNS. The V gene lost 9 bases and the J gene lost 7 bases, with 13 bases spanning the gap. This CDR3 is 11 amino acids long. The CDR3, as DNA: TGTGCCAGTAAGGACAACGGGGAGCAGTACTTC. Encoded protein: CASKDNGEQYF.

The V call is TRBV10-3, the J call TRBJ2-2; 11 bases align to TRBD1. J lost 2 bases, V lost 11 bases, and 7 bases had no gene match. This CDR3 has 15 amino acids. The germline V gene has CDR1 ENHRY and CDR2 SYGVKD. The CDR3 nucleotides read TGTGCCGTGGGACAGGGGGGTTCTAACACCGGGGAGCTGTTTTTT. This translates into CAVGQGGSNTGELFF.

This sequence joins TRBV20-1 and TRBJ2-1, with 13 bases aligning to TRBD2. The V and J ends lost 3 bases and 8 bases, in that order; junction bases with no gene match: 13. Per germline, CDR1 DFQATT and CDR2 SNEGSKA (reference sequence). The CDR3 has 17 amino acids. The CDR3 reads CSASKIGLAGAGDEQFF. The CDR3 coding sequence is TGCAGTGCTAGTAAGATCGGACTAGCGGGAGCGGGCGATGAGCAGTTCTTC.

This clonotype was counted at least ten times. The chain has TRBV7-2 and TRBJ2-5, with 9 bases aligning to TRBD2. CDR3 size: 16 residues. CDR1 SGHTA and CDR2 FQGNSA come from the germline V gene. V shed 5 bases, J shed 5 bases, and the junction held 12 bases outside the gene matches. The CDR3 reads CASSPWAGGLGETQYF. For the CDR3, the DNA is TGTGCCAGCAGCCCCTGGGCGGGGGGGCTCGGTGAGACCCAGTACTTC.

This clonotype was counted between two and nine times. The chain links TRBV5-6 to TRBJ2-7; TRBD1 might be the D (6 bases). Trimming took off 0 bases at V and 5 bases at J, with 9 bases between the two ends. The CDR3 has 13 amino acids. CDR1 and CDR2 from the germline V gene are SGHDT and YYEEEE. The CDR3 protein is CASSLAGDHEQYV. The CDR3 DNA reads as TGTGCCAGCAGCTTGGCAGGGGACCACGAGCAGTACGTC.

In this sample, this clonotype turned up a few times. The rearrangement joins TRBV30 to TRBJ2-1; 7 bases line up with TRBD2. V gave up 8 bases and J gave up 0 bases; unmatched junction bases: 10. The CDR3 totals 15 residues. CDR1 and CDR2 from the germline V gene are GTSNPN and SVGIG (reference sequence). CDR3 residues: CARTGGTPSYNEQFF. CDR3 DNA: TGTGCCCGTACGGGAGGCACTCCCTCCTACAATGAGCAGTTCTTC.

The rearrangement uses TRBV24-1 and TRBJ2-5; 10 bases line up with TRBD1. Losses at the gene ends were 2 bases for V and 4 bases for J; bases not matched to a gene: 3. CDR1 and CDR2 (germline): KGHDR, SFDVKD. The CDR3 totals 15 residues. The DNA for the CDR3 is TGTGCCACCAGTGATTCGACAGGGGGCGGAGAGACCCAGTACTTC. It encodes CATSDSTGGGETQYF.

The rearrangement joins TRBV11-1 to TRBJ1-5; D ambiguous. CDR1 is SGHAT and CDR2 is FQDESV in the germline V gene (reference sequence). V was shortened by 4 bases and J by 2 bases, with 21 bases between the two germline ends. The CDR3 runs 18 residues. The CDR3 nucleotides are TGTGCCAGCAGCTCTACAGCCCATCGTCGGAGTGGCAATCAGCCCCAGCATTTT. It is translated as CASSSTAHRRSGNQPQHF.

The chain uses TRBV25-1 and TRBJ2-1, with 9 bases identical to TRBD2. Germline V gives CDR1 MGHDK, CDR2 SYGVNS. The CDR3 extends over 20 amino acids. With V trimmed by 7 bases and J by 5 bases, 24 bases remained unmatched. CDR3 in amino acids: CASTRTSLAGERPPDNEQFF. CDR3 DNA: TGTGCCAGCACTCGGACTAGCTTAGCGGGGGAAAGACCGCCCGACAATGAGCAGTTCTTC. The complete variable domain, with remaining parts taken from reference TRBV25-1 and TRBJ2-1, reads EADIYQTPRYLVIGTGKKITLECSQTMGHDKMYWYQQDPGMELHLIHYSYGVNSTEKGDLSSESTVSRIRTEHFPLTLESARPSHTSQYLCASTRTSLAGERPPDNEQFFGPGTRLTVL.